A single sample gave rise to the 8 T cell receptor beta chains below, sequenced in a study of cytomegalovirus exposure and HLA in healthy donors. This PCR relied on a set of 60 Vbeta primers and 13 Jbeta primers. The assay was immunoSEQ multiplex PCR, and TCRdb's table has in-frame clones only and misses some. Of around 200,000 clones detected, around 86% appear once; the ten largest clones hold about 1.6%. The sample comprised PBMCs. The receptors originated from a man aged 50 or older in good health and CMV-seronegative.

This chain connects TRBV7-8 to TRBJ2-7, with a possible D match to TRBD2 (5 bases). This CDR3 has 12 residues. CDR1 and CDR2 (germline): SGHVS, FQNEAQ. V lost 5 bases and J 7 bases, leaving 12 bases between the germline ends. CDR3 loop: CASSRTGGEQYF. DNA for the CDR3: TGTGCCAGCAGCCGAACGGGCGGGGAGCAGTACTTC.

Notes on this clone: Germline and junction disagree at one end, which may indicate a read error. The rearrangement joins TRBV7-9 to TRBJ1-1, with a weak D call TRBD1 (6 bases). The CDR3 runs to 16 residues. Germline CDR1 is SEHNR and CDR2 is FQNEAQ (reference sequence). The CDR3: CSSSPEGGVKDTEAFF. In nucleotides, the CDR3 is TGTTCCAGCAGCCCCGAGGGGGGGGTGAAGGACACTGAAGCTTTCTTT.

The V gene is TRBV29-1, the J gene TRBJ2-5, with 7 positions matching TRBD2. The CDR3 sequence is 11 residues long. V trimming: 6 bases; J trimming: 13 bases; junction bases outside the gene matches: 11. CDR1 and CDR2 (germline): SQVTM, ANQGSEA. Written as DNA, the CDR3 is TGCAGCGTCTCAAAAAGCGGGATTCCGTACTTC. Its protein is CSVSKSGIPYF.

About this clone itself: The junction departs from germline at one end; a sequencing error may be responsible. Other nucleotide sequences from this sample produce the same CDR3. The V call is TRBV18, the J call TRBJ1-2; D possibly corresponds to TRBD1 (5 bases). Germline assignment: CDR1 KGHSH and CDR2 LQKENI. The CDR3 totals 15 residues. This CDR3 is CASSPTGLTAYGYTF. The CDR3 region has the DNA TGTGCCAGCTCACCCACGGGACTGACGGCCTATGGCTATACCTTC.

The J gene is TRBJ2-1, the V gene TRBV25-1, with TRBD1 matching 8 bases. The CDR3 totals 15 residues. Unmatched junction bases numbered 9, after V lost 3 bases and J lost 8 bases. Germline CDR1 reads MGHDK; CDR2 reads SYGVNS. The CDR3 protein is CASSDSRDRLHEQFF. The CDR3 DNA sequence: TGTGCCAGCAGTGACTCTAGGGACAGGTTACATGAGCAGTTCTTC.

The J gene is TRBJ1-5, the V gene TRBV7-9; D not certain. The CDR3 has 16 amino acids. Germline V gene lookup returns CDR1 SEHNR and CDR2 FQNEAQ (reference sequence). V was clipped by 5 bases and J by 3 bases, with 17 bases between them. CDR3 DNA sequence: TGTGCCAGCAGCGCGATGCCAGGCCCCTCCAATCAGCCCCAGCATTTT. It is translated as CASSAMPGPSNQPQHF.

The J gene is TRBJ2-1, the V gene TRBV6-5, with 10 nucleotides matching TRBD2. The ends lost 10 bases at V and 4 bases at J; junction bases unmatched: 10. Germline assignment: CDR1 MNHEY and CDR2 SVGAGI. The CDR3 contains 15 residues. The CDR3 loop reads CATSRTSGLYNEQFF. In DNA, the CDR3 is TGTGCCACCTCTCGGACTAGCGGACTTTACAATGAGCAGTTCTTC.

This chain's CDR3 is CASSDWNRGVGELFF. The CDR3 DNA is TGTGCCAGCAGCGACTGGAACAGGGGCGTCGGGGAGCTGTTTTTT. The gene calls are TRBV7-2 and TRBJ2-2; 7 positions agree with TRBD1. After removal of 5 bases from V and 7 bases from J, the junction contained 10 bases not matched to a gene. This CDR3 has 15 amino acids. Germline-derived CDR1 and CDR2 are SGHTA and FQGNSA.